This TCR beta chain emerged from a study of T-cell memory formation after mild COVID-19. Study-level points and caveats: Later expanders leaned CD4+, whereas clones that contracted between day 15 and 85 were balanced CD4/CD8.

The CDR3 has 15 residues. The V end lost 0 bases, the J end lost 9 bases, and 15 bases lay between the germline ends. The germline CDR1 and CDR2 sequences are MGHRA and YSYEKL. cDNA libraries for TCR alpha and TCR beta, carrying sample barcodes and UMIs, came from 5'RACE with constant-segment primers. A single record per CDR3 protein comes from TCRdb applying MiXCR to the 5' RACE reads. Of roughly 600,000 distinct CDR3 sequences in the sample, approximately 18% were seen once. Regarding this clonotype: Antigen: not known.

The sequence derives from an adult woman who had mild COVID-19 (a few samples of this study predate the infection). Cell type and time point are not known. The chain has TRBV4-1 and TRBJ2-1, with D maybe TRBD1 (5 bases). The sequencing sample was made of PBMCs or a T cell subset sorted from them (not recorded which). This CDR3 reads CASSQDFGHLFEQFF. CDR3 in DNA: TGCGCCAGCAGCCAAGATTTTGGACATCTTTTTGAGCAGTTCTTC.